Following are 30 T cell receptor beta chains from one sample sequenced in a study of T cell repertoires in cytomegalovirus infection. In TCRdb, the reads were re-called with MiXCR into one record per CDR3 protein. In the table there are 370,000 or so distinct CDR3 sequences, 34% of which are singletons. The antigens these receptors bind are not known. The specimen was cultured PBMCs, collected from culture after CMV antigen stimulation. Every receptor here comes from a human donor in good health (CMV status not recorded). Some clones in this sample may be carry-over from other donors' samples.

This clonotype has only a few counts. The V and J genes are TRBV7-2 and TRBJ1-5; no reliable D call. The CDR3 is 13 residues long. In germline, CDR1 is SGHTA, CDR2 FQGNSA. The V and J ends lost 5 bases and 4 bases respectively, with 9 bases between them. The CDR3 sequence is CASSQAGNQPQHF. CDR3 sequence (DNA): TGTGCCAGCAGCCAAGCCGGGAATCAGCCCCAGCATTTT.

CDR3 region: CASRKETTYNEQFF. CDR3 sequence (DNA): TGTGCCAGCAGGAAGGAAACAACCTACAATGAGCAGTTCTTC. This chain joins TRBV6-2 or TRBV6-3 and TRBJ2-1; the D is unclear. This CDR3 is 14 amino acids long. Germline V CDR1 and CDR2: MNHEY, SVGEGT. The V end lost 6 bases, the J end lost 2 bases, and 11 bases lay between the germline ends.

The chain employs TRBV18 and TRBJ2-7, with D unclear. Deletions cut 3 bases from V and 4 bases from J, with 16 bases between. CDR3 length: 15 amino acids. Germline-derived CDR1 and CDR2 are KGHSH and LQKENI. The DNA of the CDR3 is TGTGCCAGCTCACCGAGCGCCGGGCCCGGGTACGAGCAGTACTTC. This codes for CASSPSAGPGYEQYF.

This clonotype has just one count. V and J are TRBV27 and TRBJ1-2, with TRBD1 identical over 8 bases. The CDR3 has 14 amino acids. CDR1 MNHEY and CDR2 SMNVEV come from the germline V gene (reference sequence). V lost 5 bases and J lost 4; bases outside the gene matches: 6. In DNA form, the CDR3 reads TGTGCCAGCAGTACCGGGACAGGTTTCTATGGCTACACCTTC. Translating gives CASSTGTGFYGYTF.

This clonotype was found once. J is TRBJ1-2 and V is TRBV12-3 or TRBV12-4; D is uncertain. V was trimmed by 3 bases and J by 0 bases, leaving 8 bases between them. The CDR3 loop spans 14 amino acids. CDR3 bases: TGTGCCAGCAGTTTGAGTAGATCTAACTATGGCTACACCTTC. Translated, it gives CASSLSRSNYGYTF.

The chain uses TRBV29-1 and TRBJ1-5, with no clear D. Trimming took 4 bases from V and 0 from J, leaving 10 bases between them. Germline CDR1 SQVTM, CDR2 ANQGSEA. This CDR3 comprises 14 residues. The CDR3 loop is CSVVIQDSNQPQHF. The CDR3 bases are TGCAGCGTTGTAATACAAGATAGCAATCAGCCCCAGCATTTT. Full variable domain (remainder filled in from reference TRBV29-1 and TRBJ1-5): SAVISQKPSRDICQRGTSLTIQCQVDSQVTMMFWYRQQPGQSLTLIATANQGSEATYESGFVIDKFPISRPNLTFSTLTVSNMSPEDSSIYLCSVVIQDSNQPQHFGDGTRLSIL.

The V gene is TRBV6-8, the J gene TRBJ1-5; the D gene is possibly TRBD1 (6 bases). Germline V CDR1 and CDR2: MNHGY, SAAAGT. The CDR3 totals 14 residues. Trimming pared 5 bases from V and 5 bases from J, leaving 13 bases between. The CDR3 sequence: CASSHGQPDQPQHF. Here the CDR3 DNA reads TGTGCCAGCAGTCATGGACAGCCAGATCAGCCCCAGCATTTT.

This chain links TRBV7-2 with TRBJ2-7; no clear D. V lost 5 bases and J 0 bases, leaving 8 bases between the germline ends. The germline CDR1 and CDR2 sequences are SGHTA and FQGNSA. This CDR3 has 13 residues. CDR3: CASSHNPSYEQYF. CDR3 bases: TGTGCCAGCAGCCATAACCCCTCCTACGAGCAGTACTTC.

This CDR3 reads CASSYGTSATETQYF. DNA of the CDR3: TGTGCCAGCAGCTACGGGACTAGCGCGACAGAGACCCAGTACTTC. The chain uses TRBV7-2 and TRBJ2-5; the match to TRBD2 covers 10 bases. J lost 4 bases, V lost 4 bases, and 6 bases had no gene match. This CDR3 contains 15 residues. Germline-derived CDR1 and CDR2 are SGHTA and FQGNSA.

The rearrangement joins TRBV6-1 to TRBJ1-4, with D perhaps matching TRBD1 (5 bases). The CDR3 length is 18 residues. Trimming took 6 bases from V and 4 from J, leaving 24 bases between them. Germline V gives CDR1 MNHNS, CDR2 SASEGT. This CDR3 reads CASSSMPGAAGSNEKLFF. DNA for the CDR3: TGTGCCAGCAGCTCGATGCCCGGGGCAGCGGGGAGTAATGAAAAACTGTTTTTT.

This clonotype turned up a few times. This chain uses TRBV7-2 with TRBJ2-2; D is perhaps TRBD2 (7 bases). CDR3 length equals 16 residues. Germline CDR1 and CDR2: SGHTA and FQGNSA. V was trimmed by 5 bases and J by 5 bases, leaving 18 bases between them. CDR3 sequence: CASSLRGGGFTGELFF. CDR3 bases: TGTGCCAGCAGCCTCCGGGGAGGGGGGTTTACCGGGGAGCTGTTTTTT.

The J gene is TRBJ1-4, the V gene TRBV12-3 or TRBV12-4; D call uncertain. CDR3 length: 13 residues. The germline V and J ends were trimmed by 6 bases and 7 bases, with 12 bases remaining between them. The CDR3 DNA reads TGTGCCAGCAGAAAATCCTCGGGTGAAAAACTGTTTTTT. It yields the protein CASRKSSGEKLFF.

This chain connects TRBV7-2 to TRBJ2-4; D remains unclear. Germline CDR1 reads SGHTA; CDR2 reads FQGNSA. This CDR3 spans 13 amino acids. V gave up 0 bases and J gave up 6 bases, with 6 bases separating them. Here the CDR3 reads CASSLAVGNIQYF. For the CDR3, the DNA is TGTGCCAGCAGCTTAGCGGTCGGAAACATTCAGTACTTC.

This clonotype was detected many times. The V and J genes are TRBV7-2 and TRBJ1-1, with D perhaps TRBD1 (5 bases). The germline CDR1 and CDR2 sequences are SGHTA and FQGNSA. The CDR3 sequence is 15 residues long. Deletions cut 4 bases from V and 0 bases from J, with 12 bases between. CDR3 bases: TGTGCCAGCAGCTCAGGGATCCGTATGAACACTGAAGCTTTCTTT. This gives the protein CASSSGIRMNTEAFF. Filled out from reference TRBV7-2 and TRBJ1-1, the complete variable domain reads GAGVSQSPSNKVTEKGKDVELRCDPISGHTALYWYRQSLGQGLEFLIYFQGNSAPDKSGLPSDRFSAERTGGSVSTLTIQRTQQEDSAVYLCASSSGIRMNTEAFFGQGTRLTVV.

In its sample, this clonotype was seen once. The CDR3 loop is CAISDSSGASSYEQYV. Written as DNA, the CDR3 is TGTGCCATCAGTGACTCTAGCGGAGCCAGCTCCTACGAGCAGTACGTC. The chain carries TRBV10-3 and TRBJ2-7; 7 bases align to TRBD2. The length of the CDR3 is 16 residues. In germline, CDR1 is ENHRY, CDR2 SYGVKD. The V gene end was trimmed by 3 bases and the J gene end by 0 bases; junction bases not matched to a gene: 8.

The chain joins TRBV11-1 to TRBJ2-5; TRBD1 agrees at 7 bases. The germline CDR1 and CDR2 sequences are SGHAT and FQDESV (reference sequence). This CDR3 is built from 15 residues. Losses at the gene ends were 5 bases for V and 0 bases for J; bases not matched to a gene: 6. This CDR3 is CASSPKGQHQETQYF. As DNA, the CDR3 is TGTGCCAGCAGCCCGAAGGGACAGCACCAAGAGACCCAGTACTTC.

This clonotype was seen a few times. The chain recombines TRBV4-3 with TRBJ2-5, with D possibly being TRBD2 (6 bases). Trimming cost V 4 bases and J 4 bases, with 10 bases left between them. Germline CDR1 and CDR2: LGHNA and YSLEER. The CDR3 spans 13 residues. The chain's CDR3 is CASSRGERETQYF. The CDR3 DNA follows: TGCGCCAGCAGCCGGGGGGAACGAGAGACCCAGTACTTC.

For the CDR3, the DNA is TGTGCCGCAATAGGGACTAGCGAATCCTACGAGCAGTACTTC. Translation: CAAIGTSESYEQYF. The J gene is TRBJ2-7, the V gene TRBV28; 10 bases are shared with TRBD2. CDR1 and CDR2 (germline): MDHEN, SYDVKM. The CDR3 covers 14 residues. V gave up 11 bases and J gave up 1 base; unmatched junction bases: 8.

The V gene is TRBV10-3, the J gene TRBJ2-5; 8 nucleotides align to TRBD2. The germline V gene has CDR1 ENHRY and CDR2 SYGVKD. Germline trimming cut 4 bases from V and 2 bases from J; bases unmatched to any gene: 3. The length of the CDR3 is 14 residues. The CDR3 region has the DNA TGTGCCATCAGTGGCCCGGGAGGGCAAGAGACCCAGTACTTC. It yields the protein CAISGPGGQETQYF.

The chain uses TRBV7-9 and TRBJ2-7, with TRBD1 matching over 12 bases. The J segment lost 4 bases and the V segment lost 4 bases, leaving 2 bases of the junction unmatched. This CDR3 is built from 14 residues. Germline-derived CDR1 and CDR2 are SEHNR and FQNEAQ (reference sequence). The CDR3 region is CASSWGQGAYEQYV. The DNA of the CDR3 is TGTGCCAGCAGCTGGGGACAGGGGGCGTACGAGCAGTACGTC.

This chain links TRBV4-3 with TRBJ2-7; D gene ambiguous. The CDR3 runs 16 residues. The V gene's germline CDR1 is LGHNA and CDR2 YSLEER. Deletions cut 0 bases from V and 3 bases from J, with 15 bases between. In DNA, the CDR3 is TGCGCCAGCAGCCAAGATCGAGCTTCAGGAATCTACGAGCAGTACTTC. Translation gives CASSQDRASGIYEQYF.

The chain uses TRBV4-3 and TRBJ2-2; D could derive from TRBD1 or TRBD2 (5 bases each). V gave up 0 bases and J gave up 9 bases, with 14 bases separating them. Germline V gives CDR1 LGHNA, CDR2 YSLEER. The CDR3 contains 15 residues. DNA of the CDR3: TGCGCCAGCAGCCAAGACGTCCAGGGAGAATGGGAGCTGTTTTTT. Amino acid sequence: CASSQDVQGEWELFF.

The chain uses TRBV5-1 and TRBJ1-2; 9 nucleotides match TRBD1. The trim removed 3 bases at V and 8 bases at J, leaving 8 bases unmatched. This CDR3 is built from 14 residues. Germline V gene lookup returns CDR1 SGHRS and CDR2 YFSETQ. CDR3 DNA: TGCGCCAGCAGCTCGGGACAGGGAAAAGGAGGCTACACCTTC. Protein product: CASSSGQGKGGYTF.

The V call is TRBV13, the J call TRBJ2-2; D possibly corresponds to TRBD2 (6 bases). CDR1 and CDR2 from the germline V gene are PRHDT and FYEKMQ (reference sequence). The CDR3 contains 14 residues. Trimming left V 2 bases short and J 4 bases short, with 8 bases between. CDR3 in DNA: TGTGCCAGCAGCTTAAACGGGGGCACCGGGGAGCTGTTTTTT. Translated, it gives CASSLNGGTGELFF.

The chain is built from TRBV4-1 and TRBJ1-4; a possible D gene is TRBD1 (5 bases). The CDR3 sequence is 20 residues long. Trimming left V 4 bases short and J 0 bases short, with 24 bases between. Germline V lookup: CDR1 MGHRA, CDR2 YSYEKL. The CDR3 loop reads CASSRSPGNEFQSTNEKLFF. In nucleotides, the CDR3 is TGCGCCAGCAGCCGAAGTCCAGGGAACGAGTTTCAATCAACTAATGAAAAACTGTTTTTT.

This clonotype was detected ten times or more. This chain connects TRBV7-3 to TRBJ2-7; 10 bases line up with TRBD2. CDR3 size: 15 residues. Germline lookup yields CDR1 SGHTA and CDR2 FQGTGA. Trimming took 2 bases from V and 7 from J; bases not matched to a gene: 8. The CDR3 sequence is CASSLDLAGAGEQYF. The CDR3 nucleotides are TGTGCCAGCAGCTTAGATCTAGCGGGAGCAGGTGAGCAGTACTTC. Together with reference TRBV7-3 and TRBJ2-7, the CDR3 gives the full variable domain: GAGVSQTPSNKVTEKGKYVELRCDPISGHTALYWYRQSLGQGPEFLIYFQGTGAADDSGLPNDRFFAVRPEGSVSTLKIQRTERGDSAVYLCASSLDLAGAGEQYFGPGTRLTVT.

This clonotype was seen a handful of times. In nucleotides, the CDR3 is TGTGCCAGTAGTATGGACAGTAACAGGGGGCGAGAGACCCAGTACTTC. Translation gives CASSMDSNRGRETQYF. The V call is TRBV19, the J call TRBJ2-5, with TRBD1 matching over 9 bases. Germline-derived CDR1 and CDR2 are LNHDA and SQIVND (reference sequence). The trim removed 3 bases at V and 4 bases at J, leaving 9 bases unmatched. The CDR3 runs to 16 residues.

The chain uses TRBV7-2 and TRBJ2-1; 8 nucleotides match TRBD2. CDR1 and CDR2 (germline): SGHTA, FQGNSA. With V trimmed by 4 bases and J by 6 bases, 8 bases remained unmatched. This CDR3 contains 15 residues. CDR3 residues: CASSYLTGGPNEQFF. For the CDR3, the DNA is TGTGCCAGCAGCTACTTGACGGGAGGGCCCAATGAGCAGTTCTTC.

This clonotype was seen a handful of times. The genes are TRBV7-9 and TRBJ2-3; no reliable D call. CDR1 and CDR2 from the germline V gene are SEHNR and FQNEAQ (reference sequence). Trimming removed 5 bases from V and 2 bases from J, with 14 bases in between. This CDR3 has 15 amino acids. The DNA for the CDR3 is TGTGCCAGCAGCGCTCCGGCTAGATTCACAGATACGCAGTATTTT. This codes for CASSAPARFTDTQYF.

The CDR3 DNA is TGTGCCAGCAGCCTGCGCGAGCGTAAGCTCTACGAGCAGTACTTC. Protein product: CASSLRERKLYEQYF. V gene TRBV7-9 combines with J gene TRBJ2-7; the D is unclear. CDR1 and CDR2 (germline): SEHNR, FQNEAQ (reference sequence). The CDR3 consists of 15 residues. Trimming removed 5 bases from V and 3 bases from J, with 17 bases in between.